This T cell receptor (beta chain) originates from a study of CD8 T cells in ankylosing spondylitis. As concerns this clonotype: Its antigen is undetermined.

This CDR3 comprises 16 residues. The germline V gene encodes CDR1 MNHNS and CDR2 SASEGT. V gave up 8 bases and J gave up 0 bases, with 14 bases separating them. Findings of the study overall: Among TCR beta sequences, a motif of several highly homologous variants appeared characteristic of ankylosing spondylitis blood. Previously reported in reactive arthritis synovial fluid and blood were some of the motif variants.

Quantitative 5'-RACE with molecular barcodes was used to make the TCR beta libraries. TCRdb reprocessed the 5' RACE reads via MiXCR and lists one record per CDR3 protein. The top ten hold roughly 3.4% of the sample, which has some 130,000 distinct CDR3 sequences, around 9.7% seen once. This TCR was sampled from a male donor with ankylosing spondylitis or in good health (not recorded which). This chain links TRBV6-1 with TRBJ2-6; TRBD2 is a possible D gene (5 bases). The sequencing sample was made of blood, either unsorted or a sorted T cell fraction (not recorded which). CDR3 residues: CASASDFSSGANVLTF. CDR3 nucleotides: TGTGCCAGCGCCTCGGACTTCAGCTCTGGGGCCAACGTCCTGACTTTC.